These 24 T cell receptor beta chains came from one sample sequenced in a study of identical twins. One entry per CDR3 protein results from TCRdb running MiXCR on the 5' RACE reads. This sample has hundreds of thousands of distinct CDR3 sequences, with over 8.5% found just once. The data also belong to a second study, concerning yellow fever vaccine responses in identical twins.

Input material: PBMCs. The receptor source for this set is a woman under 30 in good health.

This chain connects TRBV3-1 to TRBJ1-1; the D is unclear. V was cut by 5 bases and J by 1 base, with 11 bases left in between. This CDR3 is 14 amino acids long. CDR1 is LGHDT and CDR2 is YNNKEL in the germline V gene (reference sequence). The chain's CDR3 is CASSTPGTNTEAFF. The DNA for the CDR3 is TGTGCCAGCAGCACGCCGGGAACGAACACTGAAGCTTTCTTT. Full variable domain (rest looked up from reference TRBV3-1 and TRBJ1-1): DTAVSQTPKYLVTQMGNDKSIKCEQNLGHDTMYWYKQDSKKFLKIMFSYNNKELIINETVPNRFSPKSPDKAHLNLHINSLELGDSAVYFCASSTPGTNTEAFFGQGTRLTVV.

This clonotype has more than one count but fewer than ten. The V and J genes are TRBV3-1 and TRBJ2-5; 15 bases are shared with TRBD2. Germline assignment: CDR1 LGHDT and CDR2 YNNKEL (reference sequence). The CDR3 totals 16 residues. The V segment lost 4 bases and the J segment 5 bases; nucleotides outside the gene matches: 5. CDR3: CASSRGTSGGSETQYF. In DNA form, the CDR3 reads TGTGCCAGCAGCCGGGGGACTAGCGGGGGGTCTGAGACCCAGTACTTC.

This chain links TRBV30 with TRBJ2-1, with D hard to call. The V end was cut by 3 bases, the J end by 7 bases, with 10 bases between. Germline V CDR1 and CDR2: GTSNPN, SVGIG (reference sequence). The CDR3 has 12 residues. Here the CDR3 DNA reads TGTGCCTGGAGGAGTCTGGGGAATGAGCAGTTCTTC. It translates to CAWRSLGNEQFF.

This clonotype came up a few times. The V call is TRBV20-1, the J call TRBJ1-1; TRBD1 is a possible D gene (5 bases). The CDR3 spans 13 residues. Looked up from germline, CDR1 is DFQATT and CDR2 is SNEGSKA (reference sequence). V shed 1 base and J shed 5 bases, with 11 bases lying between them. CDR3 in amino acids: CSARGGGRTEAFF. The CDR3 region has the DNA TGCAGTGCTAGAGGTGGGGGTAGGACTGAAGCTTTCTTT.

This clonotype was detected many times. The genes are TRBV6-1 and TRBJ1-4, with D possibly TRBD1 on 6 matching bases. This CDR3 region has 16 residues. V was cut by 7 bases and J by 2 bases, with 17 bases left in between. Looked up from germline, CDR1 is MNHNS and CDR2 is SASEGT. CDR3 sequence: CASTQGHPSTNEKLFF. CDR3 nucleotide sequence: TGTGCCAGCACCCAGGGACACCCAAGTACTAATGAAAAACTGTTTTTT.

This clonotype was seen a handful of times. The J gene is TRBJ1-4, the V gene TRBV7-9, with 9 positions matching TRBD1. The CDR3 loop spans 15 amino acids. With 5 bases clipped from V and 6 bases from J, the junction kept 7 bases outside the gene matches. Germline CDR1 reads SEHNR; CDR2 reads FQNEAQ (reference sequence). The CDR3, as DNA: TGTGCCAGCAGCAGATTCGGGGACAGGGATGAAAAACTGTTTTTT. It translates to CASSRFGDRDEKLFF.

This rearrangement joins TRBV9 to TRBJ1-2, with TRBD1 identical over 8 bases. This CDR3 region has 16 residues. With V trimmed by 0 bases and J by 0 bases, 4 bases remained unmatched. CDR1 is SGDLS and CDR2 is YYNGEE in the germline V gene. The CDR3 nucleotides read TGTGCCAGCAGCGTAGTGCCGACAGGGGCTAACTATGGCTACACCTTC. Its translation: CASSVVPTGANYGYTF.

This clonotype was detected ten times or more. This chain connects TRBV12-3 or TRBV12-4 to TRBJ2-3; D gene ambiguous. Trimming shortened V by 5 bases and J by 4 bases, and 7 bases separated the two germline ends. The CDR3 covers 12 residues. The CDR3 spells CASSIKADTQYF. DNA for the CDR3: TGTGCCAGCAGTATAAAGGCAGATACGCAGTATTTT.

This chain joins TRBV2 and TRBJ2-3; 9 bases line up with TRBD2. The length of the CDR3 is 15 residues. Germline-derived CDR1 and CDR2 are SNHLY and FYNNEI. The junction had 9 bases not matched to a gene; V was cut back by 9 bases and J by 2 bases. CDR3 in DNA: TGTGCCAGTAAACCGGGACTAGCAAACACAGATACGCAGTATTTT. This translates into CASKPGLANTDTQYF. The entire variable domain, with the rest obtained from reference TRBV2 and TRBJ2-3, is as follows: EPEVTQTPSHQVTQMGQEVILRCVPISNHLYFYWYRQILGQKVEFLVSFYNNEISEKSEIFDDQFSVERPDGSNFTLKIRSTKLEDSAMYFCASKPGLANTDTQYFGPGTRLTVL.

The sample holds many counts of this clonotype. The V and J genes are TRBV7-8 and TRBJ2-1, with no clear D. The CDR3 is 12 residues long. Germline V gives CDR1 SGHVS, CDR2 FQNEAQ. The V end lost 1 base, the J end lost 8 bases, and 6 bases lay between the germline ends. This CDR3 reads CASSLVSHEQFF. The CDR3 DNA sequence: TGTGCCAGCAGCTTAGTCTCCCATGAGCAGTTCTTC.

The V gene is TRBV3-1, the J gene TRBJ2-2; no definite D call. The germline gives CDR1 LGHDT, CDR2 YNNKEL (reference sequence). The V gene lost 1 base and the J gene lost 6 bases, with 6 bases spanning the gap. The CDR3 has 13 amino acids. The CDR3 DNA sequence: TGTGCCAGCAGCCAAGTAGAACCCGGGGAGCTGTTTTTT. This codes for CASSQVEPGELFF.

V usage is TRBV6-1 and J usage is TRBJ2-7, with D perhaps matching TRBD2 (6 bases). CDR1 is MNHNS and CDR2 is SASEGT in the germline V gene. The CDR3 spans 14 residues. Trimming removed 6 bases from V and 6 bases from J, with 18 bases in between. CDR3 amino acids: CASSPARGSAEQYF. The CDR3 DNA is TGTGCCAGCAGCCCCGCCCGGGGGTCTGCCGAGCAGTACTTC.

In its sample, this clonotype was seen a few times. The genes are TRBV5-1 and TRBJ2-2, with unresolved D. V was shortened by 2 bases and J by 7 bases, with 6 bases between the two germline ends. The CDR3 is 12 amino acids. Germline CDR1 SGHRS, CDR2 YFSETQ. In DNA form, the CDR3 reads TGCGCCAGCAGCTTTGAAGGCGGGGAGCTGTTTTTT. Translating gives CASSFEGGELFF. The entire variable domain, with the rest obtained from reference TRBV5-1 and TRBJ2-2, is as follows: KAGVTQTPRYLIKTRGQQVTLSCSPISGHRSVSWYQQTPGQGLQFLFEYFSETQRNKGNFPGRFSGRQFSNSRSEMNVSTLELGDSALYLCASSFEGGELFFGEGSRLTVL.

At least ten counts were recorded for this clonotype. V usage is TRBV6-5 and J usage is TRBJ2-7, with 8 bases fitting TRBD2. CDR1 is MNHEY, CDR2 SVGAGI, per germline. V was pared by 2 bases and J by 4 bases, with 7 bases of the junction left unmatched. The CDR3 runs 15 residues. The CDR3 nucleotides are TGTGCCAGCAGTTACGTGGAGGGCGGGAGGTACGAGCAGTACTTC. Encoded protein: CASSYVEGGRYEQYF.

V usage is TRBV4-2 and J usage is TRBJ2-2; D is undetermined. The germline V gene has CDR1 LGHNA and CDR2 YNFKEQ. This CDR3 has 16 amino acids. V was pared by 0 bases and J by 1 base, with 9 bases between. CDR3 residues: CASSQDWAQNTGELFF. The CDR3 DNA reads TGTGCCAGCAGCCAAGATTGGGCTCAGAACACCGGGGAGCTGTTTTTT.

This clonotype was seen more than once but under ten times. The chain employs TRBV12-3 or TRBV12-4 and TRBJ2-2, with 7 bases aligning to TRBD1. Germline trimming cut 6 bases from V and 1 base from J; bases unmatched to any gene: 8. The CDR3 has 16 residues. The CDR3 reads CASRPDRAGNTGELFF. The CDR3 DNA sequence: TGTGCCAGCAGACCAGACAGGGCTGGGAACACCGGGGAGCTGTTTTTT.

This clonotype was seen only a few times. This chain joins TRBV18 and TRBJ2-1; TRBD2 matches at 11 bases. Trimming took 0 bases from V and 8 from J; bases not matched to a gene: 6. Germline V gene data show CDR1 as KGHSH and CDR2 as LQKENI. The CDR3 runs 16 residues. CDR3 loop: CASSPPGLAVPYEQFF. For the CDR3, the DNA is TGTGCCAGCTCACCACCGGGACTAGCGGTCCCCTATGAGCAGTTCTTC. Together with reference TRBV18 and TRBJ2-1, the CDR3 gives the full variable domain: NAGVMQNPRHLVRRRGQEARLRCSPMKGHSHVYWYRQLPEEGLKFMVYLQKENIIDESGMPKERFSAEFPKEGPSILRIQQVVRGDSAAYFCASSPPGLAVPYEQFFGPGTRLTVL.

This clonotype was recorded a few times. This chain connects TRBV7-2 to TRBJ2-7; possibly TRBD2 for D (6 bases). The V end lost 1 base, the J end lost 6 bases, and 13 bases lay between the germline ends. The CDR3 runs to 14 residues. The V gene's germline CDR1 is SGHTA and CDR2 FQGNSA. The CDR3 coding sequence is TGTGCCAGCAGCTTAGGAACTAGCTACGGCGAGCAGTACTTC. Protein: CASSLGTSYGEQYF.

This clonotype occurred a few times. This sequence joins TRBV7-2 and TRBJ2-4, with TRBD2 matching 8 bases. The CDR3 has 16 residues. Germline-derived CDR1 and CDR2 are SGHTA and FQGNSA. Germline trimming cut 5 bases from V and 1 base from J; bases unmatched to any gene: 7. This CDR3 is CASSDRTSNAKNIQYF. The DNA for the CDR3 is TGTGCCAGCAGCGACCGGACTAGCAATGCCAAAAACATTCAGTACTTC.

This clonotype was counted many times. This chain links TRBV3-1 with TRBJ1-2, with 12 bases lining up with TRBD1. CDR1 and CDR2 from the germline V gene are LGHDT and YNNKEL (reference sequence). V lost 3 bases and J lost 8; bases outside the gene matches: 1. The CDR3 is made up of 13 amino acids. The CDR3: CASSHGTGGGYTF. The CDR3 DNA follows: TGTGCCAGCAGCCATGGGACAGGGGGCGGCTACACCTTC. Full variable domain (missing parts from reference TRBV3-1 and TRBJ1-2): DTAVSQTPKYLVTQMGNDKSIKCEQNLGHDTMYWYKQDSKKFLKIMFSYNNKELIINETVPNRFSPKSPDKAHLNLHINSLELGDSAVYFCASSHGTGGGYTFGSGTRLTVV.

The V and J genes are TRBV5-6 and TRBJ2-7; D gene uncertain. The germline gives CDR1 SGHDT, CDR2 YYEEEE. The CDR3 is 11 residues long. V was clipped by 1 base and J by 6 bases, with 5 bases between them. CDR3 loop: CASSLQSEQYF. The CDR3 nucleotides are TGTGCCAGCAGCTTGCAGAGCGAGCAGTACTTC.

This chain uses TRBV6-2 or TRBV6-3 with TRBJ1-1; no clear D. This CDR3 spans 13 amino acids. The germline CDR1 and CDR2 sequences are MNHEY and SVGEGT. V gave up 5 bases and J gave up 0 bases, with 7 bases separating them. CDR3 amino acids: CASSNMLNTEAFF. The DNA of the CDR3 is TGTGCCAGCAGTAATATGTTGAACACTGAAGCTTTCTTT.

The chain employs TRBV20-1 and TRBJ2-2; 11 bases are shared with TRBD1. Germline V gene data show CDR1 as DFQATT and CDR2 as SNEGSKA (reference sequence). The CDR3 loop spans 19 amino acids. J gave up 4 bases and V 6 bases, and 19 bases lay outside the gene matches. CDR3 residues: CSAPGQGAKGISRTGELFF. DNA of the CDR3: TGCAGTGCCCCAGGACAGGGGGCAAAGGGTATCTCACGCACCGGGGAGCTGTTTTTT.

This clonotype was counted between two and nine times. V usage is TRBV16 and J usage is TRBJ1-5; D is perhaps TRBD1 (5 bases). Trimming pared 0 bases from V and 8 bases from J, leaving 11 bases between. This CDR3 comprises 14 residues. Germline-derived CDR1 and CDR2 are KGHSY and FQNENV. This chain's CDR3 is CASSQSGTVEPQHF. Written as DNA, the CDR3 is TGTGCCAGCAGCCAATCCGGGACGGTTGAGCCCCAGCATTTT.